This TCR beta chain emerged from a study of T-cell memory formation after mild COVID-19. For the study at large: In these data, TCR clusters were largely donor specific. Study-level findings and limits: Pre-infection memory held some responding clones, suggesting pre-existing cross-reactive T cells responded. Second-wave clones with a day 37 peak had unconfirmed SARS-CoV-2 specificity.

Details on this clonotype: Its antigen is not identified.

TCR alpha and TCR beta cDNA libraries with sample barcodes and UMIs came from 5'RACE using constant-segment primers. TCRdb ran MiXCR on the 5' RACE reads and lists one entry per CDR3 protein. The sample carries 200,000 to 300,000 distinct CDR3 sequences, around 17% recorded once. This receptor was taken from a man between 18 and 29 years old who had mild COVID-19 (a few samples of this study predate the infection). Cell type and time point are not known. Sequenced material: PBMCs or a T cell subset sorted from them (not recorded which).

The chain's CDR3 is CASSRQVATNEKLFF. The DNA of the CDR3 is TGTGCCAGCAGTAGACAGGTCGCAACTAATGAAAAACTGTTTTTT. The V call is TRBV27, the J call TRBJ1-4; tentative D call: TRBD1 (6 bases). The germline V gene encodes CDR1 MNHEY and CDR2 SMNVEV (reference sequence). The V end was cut by 5 bases, the J end by 0 bases, with 10 bases between. This CDR3 is built from 15 residues. The variable domain in full, with the rest retrieved from reference TRBV27 and TRBJ1-4, is EAQVTQNPRYLITVTGKKLTVTCSQNMNHEYMSWYRQDPGLGLRQIYYSMNVEVTDKGDVPEGYKVSRKEKRNFPLILESPSPNQTSLYFCASSRQVATNEKLFFGSGTQLSVL.